A selection of T cell receptor beta chains follows, all from one sample in a study of blood T cell repertoires in COVID-19. Repertoires were generated with immunoSEQ multiplex PCR, while TCRdb's copy carries only in-frame clones and drops some. Of around 26,000 clones listed, approximately 76% are singletons. The sequencing sample was made of peripheral blood. The source is a man in his 70s with acute or convalescent COVID-19. CDR3s include the opening cysteine and the closing phenylalanine or tryptophan.

CASSVEGLGGNEQFF TRBV2
CASSFRLAGKETQYF TRBV7-9
CASSSDHGSSGAFF TRBV7-9
CASSLRGLADTTGELFF TRBV7-6
CASARRGGPSNQPQHF TRBV5-6
CASCRDTSTDTQYF TRBV28
CASSLSPDWQETQYF TRBV27
CASSSNRLNNEQFF TRBV6-5
CAWRLGIGGKNIQYF TRBV30
CASSLSRGSLGEQYF TRBV27
CASSFSPREKLFF TRBV27
CASSIQRTEAFF TRBV7-2
CASRYTGKAFF TRBV7-9
CASSQGGEALHF TRBV4-3
CASSATLQGAGANVLTF TRBV9
CSVRTTGGETQYF TRBV29-1
CASTYSGQGNSGQPQHF TRBV6-2/TRBV6-3
CASSPQFGSGYEQYF TRBV7-2
CASNFRTGRDSPLHF TRBV28
CASSRQGTGGADTQYF TRBV7-2
CASSQPHTAGVQPQHF TRBV4-2
CAISDTSGRRTDTQYF TRBV10-3
CAWSPGQGNYGYTF TRBV30
CASSQDGGMSGKPQHF TRBV4-2
CASSLLIDSQISYEQYF TRBV11-2
CASSPSLAGTTDTQYF TRBV7-2
CASSLDLDTGELFF TRBV7-3
CASSPGTGSWNSPLHF TRBV7-8
CASTGVGSSYNSPLHF TRBV28
CASSFSGPETQYF TRBV5-4
CSASDRAASGGFYDTQYF TRBV20-1
CASSQLLGQAGIGTDTQYF TRBV4-2
CASSLGLAGGYTGELFF TRBV7-8
CASSWTGPNTEAFF TRBV5-1
CASSSGNRATYEQYF TRBV5-1
CATLKLDQPQHF TRBV6-5
CASSQGGGFTGELFF TRBV4-3
CASSIARDGLYGYTF TRBV19
CASSLWSSSNNEQFF TRBV7-2
CASSIVVTGGTEAFF TRBV19
CATSRGGGGARAFF TRBV15
CASGQTANTEAFF TRBV12-5